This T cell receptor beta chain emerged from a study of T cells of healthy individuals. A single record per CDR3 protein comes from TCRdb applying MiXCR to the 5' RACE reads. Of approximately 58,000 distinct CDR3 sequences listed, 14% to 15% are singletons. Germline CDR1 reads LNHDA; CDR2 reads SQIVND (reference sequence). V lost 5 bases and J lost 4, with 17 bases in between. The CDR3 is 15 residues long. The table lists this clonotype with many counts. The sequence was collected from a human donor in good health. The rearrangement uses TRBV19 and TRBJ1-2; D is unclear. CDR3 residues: CASSPKIYGSYGYTF. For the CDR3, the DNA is TGTGCCAGTAGTCCCAAAATCTACGGAAGCTATGGCTACACCTTC.